What follows are 21 T cell receptor beta chains derived from one specimen sequenced in a study of PD-L1 blockade in urothelial cancer. Time point meaning: pretreatment peripheral blood. The protocol was immunoSEQ multiplex PCR, while the TCRdb copy is restricted to in-frame clones and leaves out a portion. The sample includes around 66,000 clones, approximately 78% of them seen just once. The sequences come from PBMCs, collected around atezolizumab (anti-PD-L1) treatment. Receptors originate from a man between 65 and 85 years old with urothelial cancer.

As DNA, the CDR3 is TGCGCCAGCAGCCAAGATCTCCACAGATATAATGAAAAACTGTTTTTT. Its protein is CASSQDLHRYNEKLFF. The V call is TRBV4-3, the J call TRBJ1-4; D gene ambiguous. The V gene lost 0 bases and the J gene lost 4 bases, with 12 bases spanning the gap. Per the germline V gene, CDR1 is LGHNA and CDR2 is YSLEER. The CDR3 loop spans 16 amino acids.

The J gene is TRBJ2-1, the V gene TRBV18; no definite D call. CDR1 KGHSH and CDR2 LQKENI come from the germline V gene. This CDR3 is 16 amino acids long. V shed 2 bases and J shed 0 bases, with 11 bases lying between them. Here the CDR3 DNA reads TGTGCCAGCTCACCAAACGGTCGTAGCTCCTACAATGAGCAGTTCTTC. This gives the protein CASSPNGRSSYNEQFF.

This clone occurred a few times. This chain joins TRBV28 and TRBJ2-4; TRBD2 might be the D (6 bases). The CDR3 length is 15 residues. CDR1 MDHEN and CDR2 SYDVKM come from the germline V gene. V was pared by 6 bases and J by 2 bases, with 14 bases between. CDR3 sequence: CASRGLAGSKNIQYF. CDR3 DNA: TGTGCCAGCAGGGGACTTGCGGGCTCCAAAAACATTCAGTACTTC. The complete variable domain, with remaining parts taken from reference TRBV28 and TRBJ2-4, reads DVKVTQSSRYLVKRTGEKVFLECVQDMDHENMFWYRQDPGLGLRLIYFSYDVKMKEKGDIPEGYSVSREKKERFSLILESASTNQTSMYLCASRGLAGSKNIQYFGAGTRLSVL.

The chain is built from TRBV5-3 and TRBJ1-1; D remains ambiguous. TRBV5-3 is an ORF for which the function is uncertain. This CDR3 is 13 amino acids long. V shed 5 bases and J shed 13 bases, with 21 bases lying between them. CDR3 sequence: CARSFSLKRQDFF. CDR3 DNA: TGTGCCAGAAGTTTTAGTCTAAAACGCCAGGATTTCTTT.

The chain recombines TRBV18 with TRBJ2-2, with D maybe TRBD1 (6 bases). Germline V gene sequence: CDR1 KGHSH, CDR2 LQKENI. Trimming removed 6 bases from V and 9 bases from J, with 17 bases in between. The CDR3 is made up of 14 amino acids. CDR3 residues: CASSSGADGRELFF. The CDR3 nucleotides are TGTGCCAGCTCGTCAGGGGCGGACGGCAGGGAGCTGTTTTTT.

The chain uses TRBV5-1 and TRBJ1-2; maybe TRBD1 (5 bases). Germline loops: CDR1 SGHRS, CDR2 YFSETQ. The CDR3 runs to 17 residues. V was shortened by 0 bases and J by 0 bases, with 15 bases between the two germline ends. CDR3 residues: CASSLGGPGQANYGYTF. The CDR3 coding sequence is TGCGCCAGCAGCTTGGGGGGTCCCGGACAAGCTAACTATGGCTACACCTTC.

J is TRBJ2-2 and V is TRBV4-3; TRBD2 is a possible D gene (6 bases). Germline values: CDR1 LGHNA, CDR2 YSLEER. With 0 bases removed from V and 4 bases from J, the gap between germline ends came to 9 bases. The CDR3 totals 15 residues. CDR3 bases: TGCGCCAGCAGCCAAGATCTTAGCGGCACCGGGGAGCTGTTTTTT. It is translated as CASSQDLSGTGELFF.

This chain links TRBV29-1 with TRBJ1-1, with D maybe TRBD1 (5 bases). CDR1 SQVTM and CDR2 ANQGSEA come from the germline V gene. V gave up 7 bases and J gave up 0 bases, with 9 bases separating them. The CDR3 has 12 residues. The CDR3 region is CSGGTVNTEAFF. CDR3 DNA: TGCAGCGGGGGGACTGTGAACACTGAAGCTTTCTTT.

The chain links TRBV7-9 to TRBJ1-2, with 12 bases aligning to TRBD1. The CDR3 has 16 residues. J lost 4 bases, V lost 5 bases, and 8 bases had no gene match. From germline, CDR1 is SEHNR and CDR2 FQNEAQ (reference sequence). The CDR3 loop reads CASSPGTGGAPYGYTF. In DNA form, the CDR3 reads TGTGCCAGCAGCCCCGGGACAGGGGGCGCCCCCTATGGCTACACCTTC.

The rearrangement links TRBV11-3 to TRBJ1-1; no firm D call. Germline V gives CDR1 SGHNT, CDR2 YENEEA. V gave up 6 bases and J gave up 1 base, with 9 bases separating them. The length of the CDR3 is 13 residues. CDR3 nucleotide sequence: TGTGCCAGCAGTGAGGCGTGGAACACTGAAGCTTTCTTT. Translating gives CASSEAWNTEAFF. The full variable domain, with the rest looked up from reference TRBV11-3 and TRBJ1-1, is EAGVVQSPRYKIIEKKQPVAFWCNPISGHNTLYWYLQNLGQGPELLIRYENEEAVDDSQLPKDRFSAERLKGVDSTLKIQPAELGDSAVYLCASSEAWNTEAFFGQGTRLTVV.

The chain has TRBV30 and TRBJ2-5; no clear D. V lost 3 bases to trimming and J lost 1 base, with 12 bases between them. The CDR3 totals 14 residues. The germline V gene encodes CDR1 GTSNPN and CDR2 SVGIG (reference sequence). CDR3 bases: TGTGCCTGGAGAACTCCAGGAACCCAAGAGACCCAGTACTTC. It codes for CAWRTPGTQETQYF. Full variable domain (outside the CDR3, taken from reference TRBV30 and TRBJ2-5): SQTIHQWPATLVQPVGSPLSLECTVEGTSNPNLYWYRQAAGRGLQLLFYSVGIGQISSEVPQNLSASRPQDRQFILSSKKLLLSDSGFYLCAWRTPGTQETQYFGPGTRLLVL.

This clone was recorded only once. The CDR3 region is CASSVDGVSYEQYF. The CDR3 region has the DNA TGTGCCAGCAGCGTTGACGGAGTCAGCTACGAGCAGTACTTC. The chain carries TRBV9 and TRBJ2-7; no clear D gene. V was clipped by 2 bases and J by 3 bases, with 12 bases between them. The CDR3 is 14 residues long. Germline-derived CDR1 and CDR2 are SGDLS and YYNGEE.

This clone was detected a few times. The chain employs TRBV27 and TRBJ2-1; weak D call: TRBD2 (5 bases). The CDR3 loop spans 15 amino acids. The germline V and J ends were trimmed by 5 bases and 3 bases, with 14 bases remaining between them. Germline lookup yields CDR1 MNHEY and CDR2 SMNVEV (reference sequence). Here the CDR3 reads CASSPSPADYNEQFF. Written as DNA, the CDR3 is TGTGCCAGCAGTCCCTCTCCAGCGGACTACAATGAGCAGTTCTTC.

This clone was counted between two and nine times. The gene calls are TRBV5-6 and TRBJ2-7; D gene ambiguous. The CDR3 covers 13 residues. With 2 bases removed from V and 1 base from J, the gap between germline ends came to 7 bases. The germline CDR1 and CDR2 sequences are SGHDT and YYEEEE. CDR3 coding DNA: TGTGCCAGCAGCTTCGTTGCGTCCTACGAGCAGTACTTC. Its translation: CASSFVASYEQYF. Using reference TRBV5-6 and TRBJ2-7 for the parts outside the CDR3, the full variable domain is DAGVTQSPTHLIKTRGQQVTLRCSPKSGHDTVSWYQQALGQGPQFIFQYYEEEERQRGNFPDRFSGHQFPNYSSELNVNALLLGDSALYLCASSFVASYEQYFGPGTRLTVT.

The rearrangement joins TRBV6-1 to TRBJ1-4, with D maybe TRBD1 (5 bases). The CDR3 is made up of 15 amino acids. The germline V gene has CDR1 MNHNS and CDR2 SASEGT. With 2 bases removed from V and 5 bases from J, the gap between germline ends came to 12 bases. The CDR3 sequence is CASSERGGANEKLFF. CDR3 bases: TGTGCCAGCAGTGAACGCGGAGGGGCCAATGAAAAACTGTTTTTT.

The rearrangement joins TRBV4-3 to TRBJ2-1, with 8 nucleotides matching TRBD1. CDR3 length equals 15 residues. The V segment lost 0 bases and the J segment 7 bases; nucleotides outside the gene matches: 5. CDR1 and CDR2 from the germline V gene are LGHNA and YSLEER. CDR3 residues: CASSQEGRDRNEQFF. The CDR3 DNA is TGCGCCAGCAGCCAAGAGGGGCGGGACAGGAATGAGCAGTTCTTC.

V and J are TRBV11-3 and TRBJ1-5; unclear D gene. Germline V gene lookup returns CDR1 SGHNT and CDR2 YENEEA. The CDR3 has 17 amino acids. V was cut by 5 bases and J by 3 bases, with 20 bases left in between. The CDR3 sequence: CASSPPKDRQANQPQHF. In DNA form, the CDR3 reads TGTGCCAGCAGCCCCCCCAAGGATAGGCAGGCCAATCAGCCCCAGCATTTT.

CDR3 sequence reads: CASSLGSENEAFF. DNA for the CDR3: TGTGCCAGCAGCTTAGGGTCGGAGAATGAAGCTTTCTTT. The chain carries TRBV7-9 and TRBJ1-1, with D unresolved. CDR1 and CDR2 from the germline V gene are SEHNR and FQNEAQ (reference sequence). The CDR3 has 13 amino acids. The V end lost 1 base, the J end lost 7 bases, and 10 bases lay between the germline ends.

V gene TRBV5-8 combines with J gene TRBJ2-7; 11 bases agree with TRBD2. This CDR3 is built from 13 residues. The germline V gene encodes CDR1 SGHTS and CDR2 YDEGEE. J gave up 9 bases and V 4 bases, and 6 bases lay outside the gene matches. CDR3 sequence reads: CASSTGTSGLQYF. In DNA form, the CDR3 reads TGTGCCAGCAGCACCGGGACTAGCGGCTTGCAGTACTTC.

J is TRBJ2-1 and V is TRBV4-3; D perhaps matches TRBD2 (6 bases). This CDR3 has 15 residues. The germline gives CDR1 LGHNA, CDR2 YSLEER. The V end was cut by 0 bases, the J end by 8 bases, with 14 bases between. The CDR3 nucleotides read TGCGCCAGCAGCCAAGACCCACTACTAGCCGATGAGCAGTTCTTC. Protein product: CASSQDPLLADEQFF.

The genes are TRBV4-3 and TRBJ2-2; the D is unclear. Germline CDR1 LGHNA, CDR2 YSLEER. The CDR3 length is 15 residues. V lost 0 bases and J lost 1, with 6 bases in between. CDR3: CASSQENGNTGELFF. The CDR3, as DNA: TGCGCCAGCAGCCAAGAGAACGGGAACACCGGGGAGCTGTTTTTT.